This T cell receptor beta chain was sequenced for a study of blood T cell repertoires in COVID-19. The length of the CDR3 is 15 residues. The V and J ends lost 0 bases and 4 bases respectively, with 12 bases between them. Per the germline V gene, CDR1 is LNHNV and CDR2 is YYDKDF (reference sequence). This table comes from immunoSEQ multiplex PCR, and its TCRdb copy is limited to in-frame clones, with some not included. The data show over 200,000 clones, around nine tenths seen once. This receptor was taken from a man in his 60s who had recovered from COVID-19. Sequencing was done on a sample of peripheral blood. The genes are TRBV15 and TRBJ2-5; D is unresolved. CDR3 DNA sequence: TGTGCCACCAGCAGAGATTACGCTAGACCAGAGACCCAGTACTTC. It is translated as CATSRDYARPETQYF.